This TCR beta chain was sequenced for a study of T cells in Graves' hyperthyroidism and ophthalmopathy (dated by TCRdb to about 2019). In terms of the full investigation: Peripheral blood was collected at initial diagnosis, before any treatment. The roughly 100 discovery patients were randomly split 7:3 into training and test sets. TCR V-J signatures able to tell the groups apart were searched for in a discovery cohort of some 100 patients, of whom roughly 42 had Graves' ophthalmopathy and about 55 had stable Graves' hyperthyroidism. Prospective prediction of ophthalmopathy was tested in an independent validation cohort consisting of 18 hyperthyroidism patients and approximately 16 patients who later progressed to ophthalmopathy. TCR Vbeta CDR3 sequencing of 120 to 150 peripheral blood samples (43 ophthalmopathy, 75 or so hyperthyroidism and approximately 17 progressor patients) is reported in the paper. In addition, the study compared T-cell repertoires in thyroid tissue and in blood from five to seven Graves' hyperthyroidism patients. Once sampling was done, hyperthyroidism patients were given methimazole at a starting dose of 30 mg daily, whereas ophthalmopathy patients were given high-dose intravenous methylprednisolone.

This clonotype was seen at least ten times. Its antigen is still unknown. Per-nucleotide qualities are absent, and no much larger clonotype sits a single base away. Stable Graves' hyperthyroidism was defined as no progression to ophthalmopathy during 18 months of follow-up. Hyperthyroidism patients were aged 18 to 65 years and newly diagnosed, with disease duration of less than 2 months. The study excluded patients with uncontrolled infections, other autoimmune diseases, pregnancy or lactation. Diagnoses were based on clinical symptoms, serum thyroxine and TRAb, thyroid ultrasound and orbital computed tomography. PBMCs were isolated from about 10 ml of fresh peripheral blood by Ficoll-Paque density gradient centrifugation. Trizol reagent was used to extract total RNA, and RNA quality was then checked on an Agilent 2100 Bioanalyzer. What the work shows at the level of the full study, not this receptor alone: Most expanded thyroid clonotypes (frequency above 0.001) were also detected in blood, suggesting blood repertoires may reflect thyroid immune responses. In validation, the model predicted progression to ophthalmopathy with around 71% sensitivity and 72.22% specificity, a median of around six months before onset. No statistical method was used to fix the sample size in advance, and group allocation was not hidden from the investigators. Ophthalmopathy was separated from stable hyperthyroidism by a 13 V-J signature model, with over 85% sensitivity and 81% to 83% specificity obtained in cross-validation and 80%/75% obtained in testing.

The TCR beta CDR3 regions were amplified from the RNA transcripts. The TCR CDR3 was subjected to a first round of RT-PCR using the HTBI primer set and the Qiagen OneStep RT-PCR kit. The libraries were constructed in a second round of multiplex PCR and then size-selected and purified. Libraries were sequenced paired-end with 100 bp reads on an Illumina HiSeq2000. For the original study's pipeline: Raw data were processed with SOAPnuke, discarding reads with adapters, uncalled bases, mean Phred below 15, or no exact constant-primer or identifier match. High-quality paired reads were merged with COPE v1.2.5, and unique nucleotide sequences were defined as clonotypes. MiTCR v1.1 was used to align clonotypes to the IMGT TRBV, TRBD and TRBJ reference segments. The analysis was restricted to V-J combinations with a frequency above 0.0001, which together covered just over 99% of the repertoires. The TCS score was defined as the ratio of F50 (clonal expansion) to E x V (chaos), calculated using BLOSUM62-based TCRdist between CDR3 peptides within each V-J. Welch's t-statistics and random forest reduced 500 to 650 V-J features to 13, which were used in a naive Bayes classifier (R e1071). Clones were called with MiXCR by TCRdb after fastp trimmed the public reads at Q25, and only in-frame beta chains were retained. Each CDR3 protein gets just one entry, which takes the most common genes and DNA from the rows behind it. These V and J calls rely on TCRdb rather than the paper's analysis. For this sample the table gives about 720,000 distinct CDR3 sequences, of which around 15% were detected only once. Of the sample, around 7.7% falls within the top ten clones.

Trimming leaves V shorter by 6 bases and J shorter by 4 bases, with the junction holding 9 bases beyond the gene matches. The CDR3 holds 16 amino acids from the cysteine to the phenylalanine. Only CDR3 DNA remains: 48 bases, in frame from the first base. In this chain, TRBV12-3 or TRBV12-4 is recombined with TRBJ2-6, and 7 bases in between align with TRBD1. This TCR derives from a man between 18 and 35 years old with Graves' hyperthyroidism. The sequencing input was blood. The CDR3 region has the sequence CASRTGQNTGANVLTF. The DNA sequence follows: TGTGCCAGCAGAACGGGACAGAATACCGGGGCCAACGTCCTGACTTTC.